This T cell receptor (beta chain) was recovered during a study of T cells after yellow fever vaccination. Study results and caveats: A small share of clonotypes appeared in both CD4 and CD8 compartments. Abundant clonotypes from the bulk population could contaminate FACS-sorted repertoires.

This clonotype was recorded a few times. Its antigen is not identified. Researchers made TCR cDNA using 5'RACE template switching, and this step added a universal primer site and UMIs. TCRdb independently ran MiXCR on the 5' RACE reads; one entry per CDR3 protein. The sample carries 300,000 to 400,000 distinct CDR3 sequences, about 9.5% recorded once. This CDR3 spans 13 amino acids. Trimming stripped 0 bases from V and 6 bases from J, with 9 bases between. Per germline, CDR1 LGHDT and CDR2 YNNKEL (reference sequence). The sequences come from PBMCs, collected on the day of the first yellow fever vaccination. This receptor was obtained from a man younger than 30 who received the YFV17D yellow fever vaccine. V usage is TRBV3-1 and J usage is TRBJ2-7; tentatively, D is TRBD2 (5 bases). The CDR3 loop reads CASSQEGGFEQYF. In nucleotides, the CDR3 is TGTGCCAGCAGCCAAGAAGGCGGGTTCGAGCAGTACTTC.